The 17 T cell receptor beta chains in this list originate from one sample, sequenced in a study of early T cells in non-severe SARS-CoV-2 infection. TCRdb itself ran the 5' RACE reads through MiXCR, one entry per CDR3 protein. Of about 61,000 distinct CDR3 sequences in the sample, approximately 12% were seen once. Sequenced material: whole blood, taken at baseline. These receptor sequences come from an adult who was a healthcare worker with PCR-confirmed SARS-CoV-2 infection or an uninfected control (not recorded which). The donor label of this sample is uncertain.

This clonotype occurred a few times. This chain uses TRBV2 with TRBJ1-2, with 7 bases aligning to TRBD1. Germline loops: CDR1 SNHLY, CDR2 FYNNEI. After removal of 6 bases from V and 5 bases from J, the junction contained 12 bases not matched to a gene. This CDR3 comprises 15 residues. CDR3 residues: CASSSQRRDSYGYTF. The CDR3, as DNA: TGTGCCAGCAGCAGCCAGAGGAGGGACAGTTATGGCTACACCTTC.

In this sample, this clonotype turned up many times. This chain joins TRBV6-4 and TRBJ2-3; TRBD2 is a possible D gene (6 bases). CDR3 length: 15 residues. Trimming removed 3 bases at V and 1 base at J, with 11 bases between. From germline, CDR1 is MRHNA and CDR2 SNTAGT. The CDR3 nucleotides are TGTGCCAGCAGTGAGGGGGGACTCGGCACAGATACGCAGTATTTT. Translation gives CASSEGGLGTDTQYF.

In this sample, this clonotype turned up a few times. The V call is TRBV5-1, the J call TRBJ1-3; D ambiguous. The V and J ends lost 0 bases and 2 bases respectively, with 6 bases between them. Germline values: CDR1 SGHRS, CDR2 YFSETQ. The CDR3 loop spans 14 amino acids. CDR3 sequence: CASSLERAGNTIYF. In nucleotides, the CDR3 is TGCGCCAGCAGCTTGGAACGAGCTGGAAACACCATATATTTT. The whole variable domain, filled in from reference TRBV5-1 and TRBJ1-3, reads KAGVTQTPRYLIKTRGQQVTLSCSPISGHRSVSWYQQTPGQGLQFLFEYFSETQRNKGNFPGRFSGRQFSNSRSEMNVSTLELGDSALYLCASSLERAGNTIYFGEGSWLTVV.

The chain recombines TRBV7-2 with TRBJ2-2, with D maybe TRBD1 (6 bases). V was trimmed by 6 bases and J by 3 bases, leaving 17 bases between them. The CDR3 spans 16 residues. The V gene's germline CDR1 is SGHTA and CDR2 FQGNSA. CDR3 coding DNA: TGTGCCAGCAGACCAAAACAGGACAGTTACACCGGGGAGCTGTTTTTT. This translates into CASRPKQDSYTGELFF.

The CDR3 here is CASRPGTGGSYEQYV. CDR3 sequence (DNA): TGTGCCAGCAGACCCGGGACAGGGGGCTCCTACGAGCAGTACGTC. V gene TRBV28 combines with J gene TRBJ2-7; 11 nucleotides agree with TRBD1. Per the germline V gene, CDR1 is MDHEN and CDR2 is SYDVKM. The trim removed 6 bases at V and 0 bases at J, leaving 4 bases unmatched. CDR3 length: 15 amino acids.

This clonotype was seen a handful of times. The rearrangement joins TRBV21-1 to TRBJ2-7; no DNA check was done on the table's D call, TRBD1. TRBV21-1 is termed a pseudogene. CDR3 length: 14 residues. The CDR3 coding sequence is TGTGCCAGCAGCAAGATGACAGGGACCTACGAGCAGTACGTC. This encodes CASSKMTGTYEQYV.

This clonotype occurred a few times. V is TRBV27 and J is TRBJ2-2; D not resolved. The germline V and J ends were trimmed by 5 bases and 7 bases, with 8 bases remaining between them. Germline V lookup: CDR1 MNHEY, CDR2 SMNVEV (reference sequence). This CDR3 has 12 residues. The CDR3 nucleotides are TGTGCCAGCAGTCTCCCCGGCGGGGAGCTGTTTTTT. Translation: CASSLPGGELFF.

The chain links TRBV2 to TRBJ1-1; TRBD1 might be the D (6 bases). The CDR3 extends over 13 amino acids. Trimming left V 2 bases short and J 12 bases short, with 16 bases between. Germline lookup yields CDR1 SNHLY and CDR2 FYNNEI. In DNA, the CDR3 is TGTGCCAGCAGTGAAACCCTGGGGGGCACGACTTTCTTT. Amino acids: CASSETLGGTTFF.

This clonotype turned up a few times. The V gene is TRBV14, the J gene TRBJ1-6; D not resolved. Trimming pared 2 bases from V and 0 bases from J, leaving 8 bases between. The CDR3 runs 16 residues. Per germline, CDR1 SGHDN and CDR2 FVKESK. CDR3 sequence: CASSQTPSSYNSPLHF. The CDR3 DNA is TGTGCCAGCAGCCAAACACCGAGCTCCTATAATTCACCCCTCCACTTT.

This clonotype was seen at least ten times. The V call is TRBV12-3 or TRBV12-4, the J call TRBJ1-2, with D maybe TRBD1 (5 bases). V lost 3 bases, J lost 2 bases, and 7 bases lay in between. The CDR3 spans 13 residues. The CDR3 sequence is CASSLTVNYGYTF. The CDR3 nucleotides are TGTGCCAGCAGTTTGACAGTAAACTATGGCTACACCTTC.

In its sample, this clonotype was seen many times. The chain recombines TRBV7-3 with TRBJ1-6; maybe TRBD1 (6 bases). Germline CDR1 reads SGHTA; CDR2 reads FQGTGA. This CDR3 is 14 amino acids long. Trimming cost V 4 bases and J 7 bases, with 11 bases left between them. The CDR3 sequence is CASSSRGRNSPLHF. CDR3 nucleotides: TGTGCCAGCAGCTCCAGGGGCCGCAATTCACCCCTCCACTTT. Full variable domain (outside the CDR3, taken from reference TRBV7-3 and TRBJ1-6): GAGVSQTPSNKVTEKGKYVELRCDPISGHTALYWYRQSLGQGPEFLIYFQGTGAADDSGLPNDRFFAVRPEGSVSTLKIQRTERGDSAVYLCASSSRGRNSPLHFGNGTRLTVT.

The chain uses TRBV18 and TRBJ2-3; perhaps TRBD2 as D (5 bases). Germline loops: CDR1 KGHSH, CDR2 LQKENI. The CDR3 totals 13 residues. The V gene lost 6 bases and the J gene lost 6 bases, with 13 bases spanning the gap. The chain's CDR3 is CASSSSSGDTQYF. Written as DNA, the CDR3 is TGTGCCAGCTCCTCCTCGTCGGGGGATACGCAGTATTTT.

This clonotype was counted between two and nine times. In nucleotides, the CDR3 is TGTGCCAGCAGTCCGACGGAGCTTTCCTTAAACATTCAGTACTTC. Residues: CASSPTELSLNIQYF. This sequence joins TRBV12-3 or TRBV12-4 and TRBJ2-4; D unresolved. With 5 bases removed from V and 6 bases from J, the gap between germline ends came to 17 bases. CDR3 size: 15 residues.

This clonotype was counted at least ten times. The DNA for the CDR3 is TGCAGTTCCGCGAGGCAGGGATATAAAGAGACCCAGTACTTC. It codes for CSSARQGYKETQYF. The chain employs TRBV20-1 and TRBJ2-5, with D possibly being TRBD1 (5 bases). CDR1 DFQATT and CDR2 SNEGSKA come from the germline V gene (reference sequence). The CDR3 has 14 residues. Trimming took 8 bases from V and 3 from J, leaving 19 bases between them.

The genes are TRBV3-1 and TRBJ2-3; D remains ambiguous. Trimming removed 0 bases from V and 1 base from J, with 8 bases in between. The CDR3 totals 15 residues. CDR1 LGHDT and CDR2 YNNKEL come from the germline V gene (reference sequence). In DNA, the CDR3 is TGTGCCAGCAGCCAAGATTCCATGGGCACAGATACGCAGTATTTT. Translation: CASSQDSMGTDTQYF.

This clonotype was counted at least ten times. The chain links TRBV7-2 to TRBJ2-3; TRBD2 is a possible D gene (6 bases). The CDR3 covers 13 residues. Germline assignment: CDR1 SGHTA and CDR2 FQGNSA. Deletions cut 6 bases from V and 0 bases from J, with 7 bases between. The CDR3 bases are TGTGCCAGCAGACGGGGGAGCACAGATACGCAGTATTTT. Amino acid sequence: CASRRGSTDTQYF.

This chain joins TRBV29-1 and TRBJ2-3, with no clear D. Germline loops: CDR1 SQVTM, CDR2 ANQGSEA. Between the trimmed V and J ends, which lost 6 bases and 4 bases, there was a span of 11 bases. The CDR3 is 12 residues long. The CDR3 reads CSVELEADTQYF. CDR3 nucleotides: TGCAGCGTGGAATTAGAGGCAGATACGCAGTATTTT.